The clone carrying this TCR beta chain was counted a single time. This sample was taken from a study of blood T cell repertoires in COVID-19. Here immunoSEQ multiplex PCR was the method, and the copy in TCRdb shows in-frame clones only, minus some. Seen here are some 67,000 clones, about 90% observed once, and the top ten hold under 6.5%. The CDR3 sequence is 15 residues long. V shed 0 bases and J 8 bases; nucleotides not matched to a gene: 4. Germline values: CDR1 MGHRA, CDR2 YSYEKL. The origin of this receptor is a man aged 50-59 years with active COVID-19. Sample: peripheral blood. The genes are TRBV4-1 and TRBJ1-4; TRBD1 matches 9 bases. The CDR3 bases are TGCGCCAGCAGCCAAGAGGGGACAGGGTGGGAAAAACTGTTTTTT. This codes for CASSQEGTGWEKLFF.